Sequencing of this T cell receptor (beta chain) was carried out in a study of blood T cell repertoires in COVID-19. Only one count was recorded for this clone. Method: immunoSEQ multiplex PCR; TCRdb's copy keeps in-frame clones and lacks some. The sample lists some 250,000 clones; 70% to 90% were seen once. The CDR3 runs to 12 residues. Germline CDR1 GTSNPN, CDR2 SVGIG (reference sequence). V was shortened by 1 base and J by 9 bases, with 11 bases between the two germline ends. The chain links TRBV30 to TRBJ2-3, with no clear D. The material sequenced was PBMCs or T cells enriched from blood (not recorded which). This TCR derives from a man between 18 and 35 years old who had recovered from COVID-19. CDR3 in DNA: TGTGCCTGGAGTGCATCCGGTCCAACGCAGTATTTT. Translating it yields CAWSASGPTQYF. Full variable domain (missing parts from reference TRBV30 and TRBJ2-3): SQTIHQWPATLVQPVGSPLSLECTVEGTSNPNLYWYRQAAGRGLQLLFYSVGIGQISSEVPQNLSASRPQDRQFILSSKKLLLSDSGFYLCAWSASGPTQYFGPGTRLTVL.